This T cell receptor beta chain appears in the sequencing data of a study of regulatory T cells in long-lasting Graves disease. Study overall: The term persistent Graves' disease signified upward of 5 years on antithyroid drugs with positive TSH receptor antibodies. Findings of the study overall: New patients shared 800 to 1,000 public clonotypes, and persistent patients shared more, with about 2,700. Persistent Graves' patients showed less TCR diversity than newly diagnosed ones.

The TCR beta library used iRepertoire HTBI primers with Arm-PCR amplification of CDR3. TCRdb processed the multiplex PCR reads anew with MiXCR; each CDR3 protein has one entry. Of around 460,000 distinct CDR3 sequences in the sample, roughly 23% were seen once. The time point was: persistent/refractory GD, antithyroid drugs over 5 years with positive TRAb. Following extraction of RNA from PBMCs, that RNA was used to make the TCR library. This clonotype was counted a few times. Its antigen remains unidentified. The CDR3 contains 12 residues. Germline CDR1 reads MDHEN; CDR2 reads SYDVKM. Trimming left V 8 bases short and J 2 bases short, with 10 bases between.

The receptor comes from a female donor with Graves disease. The chain carries TRBV28 and TRBJ2-7; D is undetermined. The sample in question was peripheral blood mononuclear cells (PBMCs), obtained when the disease was refractory, from a patient treated with antithyroid drugs. CDR3 residues: CASEADAYEQYF. In DNA form, the CDR3 reads TGTGCCAGCGAGGCTGACGCCTACGAGCAGTACTTC. Drawing the rest from reference TRBV28 and TRBJ2-7, the complete variable domain is DVKVTQSSRYLVKRTGEKVFLECVQDMDHENMFWYRQDPGLGLRLIYFSYDVKMKEKGDIPEGYSVSREKKERFSLILESASTNQTSMYLCASEADAYEQYFGPGTRLTVT.